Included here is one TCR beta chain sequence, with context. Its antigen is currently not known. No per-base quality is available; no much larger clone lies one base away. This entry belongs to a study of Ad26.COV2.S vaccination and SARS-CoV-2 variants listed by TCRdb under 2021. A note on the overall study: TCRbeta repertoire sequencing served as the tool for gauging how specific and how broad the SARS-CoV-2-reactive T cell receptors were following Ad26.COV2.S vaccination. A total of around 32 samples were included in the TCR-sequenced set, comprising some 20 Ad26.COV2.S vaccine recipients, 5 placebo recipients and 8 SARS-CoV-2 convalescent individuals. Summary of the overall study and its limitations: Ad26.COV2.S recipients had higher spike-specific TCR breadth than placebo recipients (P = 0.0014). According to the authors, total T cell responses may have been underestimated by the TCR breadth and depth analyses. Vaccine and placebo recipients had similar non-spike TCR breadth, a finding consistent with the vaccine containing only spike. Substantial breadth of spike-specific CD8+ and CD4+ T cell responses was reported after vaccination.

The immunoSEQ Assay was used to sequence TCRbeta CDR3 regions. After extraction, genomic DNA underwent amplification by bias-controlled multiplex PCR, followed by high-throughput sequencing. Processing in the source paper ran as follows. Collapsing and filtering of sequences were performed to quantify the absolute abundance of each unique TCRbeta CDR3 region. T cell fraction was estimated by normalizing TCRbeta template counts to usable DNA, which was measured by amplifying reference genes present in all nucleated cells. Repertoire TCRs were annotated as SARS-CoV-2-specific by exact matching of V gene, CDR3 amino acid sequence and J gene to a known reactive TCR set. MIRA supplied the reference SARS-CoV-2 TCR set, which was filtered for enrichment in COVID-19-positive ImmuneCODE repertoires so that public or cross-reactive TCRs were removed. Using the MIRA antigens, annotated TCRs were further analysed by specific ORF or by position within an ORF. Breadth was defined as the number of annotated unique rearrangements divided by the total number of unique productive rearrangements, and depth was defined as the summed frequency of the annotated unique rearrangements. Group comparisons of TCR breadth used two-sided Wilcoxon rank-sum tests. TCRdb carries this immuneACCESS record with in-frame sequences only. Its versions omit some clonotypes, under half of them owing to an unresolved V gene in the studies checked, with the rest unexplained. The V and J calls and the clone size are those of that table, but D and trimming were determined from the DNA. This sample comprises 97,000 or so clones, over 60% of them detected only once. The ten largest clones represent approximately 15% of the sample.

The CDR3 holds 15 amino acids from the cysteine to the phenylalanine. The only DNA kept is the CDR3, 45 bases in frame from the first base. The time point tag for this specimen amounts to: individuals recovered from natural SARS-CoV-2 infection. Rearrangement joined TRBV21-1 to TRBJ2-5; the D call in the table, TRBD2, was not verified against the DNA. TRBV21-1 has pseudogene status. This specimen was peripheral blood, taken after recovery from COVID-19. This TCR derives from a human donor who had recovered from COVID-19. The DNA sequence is TGTGCCAGCATCTTGGGGGGGGGATTCGTTGAGACCCAGTACTTC. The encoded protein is CASILGGGFVETQYF.